This TCR beta chain was captured in a study of blood T cell repertoires in COVID-19. For the study at large: Acute-phase and convalescent COVID-19 samples originated in the United States, Italy and Spain. PBMCs, B-cell-depleted T cells, or T cells were the source of the cDNA or gDNA that made up the material.

Original processing notes: Amplified reference gene primers provided the basis for estimating nucleated cell counts. Generated by immunoSEQ multiplex PCR, the TCRdb table keeps only in-frame clones and is missing some. Clone size and V and J calls were adopted from that table, with D and trimming inferred from the DNA. The sample has 150,000 or so clones; 80% to 90% are singletons. Germline V gene lookup returns CDR1 SGHRS and CDR2 YFSETQ. Trimming stripped 0 bases from V and 3 bases from J, with 7 bases between. This CDR3 comprises 13 residues. Sequencing was carried out using peripheral blood. The receptor was derived from a woman in her forties or fifties in a cohort sampled during active or convalescent COVID-19. The gene calls are TRBV5-1 and TRBJ2-7; D unresolved. The CDR3 region has the DNA TGCGCCAGCAGCTTGGACTATTTCTACGAGCAGTACTTC. Amino acid sequence: CASSLDYFYEQYF.